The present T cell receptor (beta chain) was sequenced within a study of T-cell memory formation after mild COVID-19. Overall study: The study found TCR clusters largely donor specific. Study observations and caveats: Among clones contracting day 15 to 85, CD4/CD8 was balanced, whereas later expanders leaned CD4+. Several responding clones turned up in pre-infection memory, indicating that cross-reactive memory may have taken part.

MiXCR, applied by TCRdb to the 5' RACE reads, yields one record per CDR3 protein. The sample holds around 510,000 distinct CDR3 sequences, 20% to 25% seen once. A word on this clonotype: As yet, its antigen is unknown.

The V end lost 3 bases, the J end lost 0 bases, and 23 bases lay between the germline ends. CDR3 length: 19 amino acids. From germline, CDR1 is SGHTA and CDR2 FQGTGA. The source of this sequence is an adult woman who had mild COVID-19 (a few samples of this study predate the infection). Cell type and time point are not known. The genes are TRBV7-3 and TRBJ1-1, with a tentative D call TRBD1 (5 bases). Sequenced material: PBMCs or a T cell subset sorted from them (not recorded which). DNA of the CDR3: TGTGCCAGCAGCTTCTCCGGGACGGTCGACCGTATAATGAACACTGAAGCTTTCTTT. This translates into CASSFSGTVDRIMNTEAFF.